This T cell receptor beta chain was recorded in a study of EBV T-cell therapy then PD-1 blockade in nasopharyngeal carcinoma. Measured with immunoSEQ multiplex PCR; TCRdb has only the in-frame clones, and not every one. The sample yields about 21,000 clones, 80% to 90% seen once. Deletions cut 3 bases from V and 8 bases from J, with 7 bases between. Germline CDR1 reads MDHEN; CDR2 reads SYDVKM. There are 11 residues in the CDR3. As concerns this clone: Antigen: not known.

Specified time point: 266 days after commencement of treatment, after nivolumab therapy. Treatment indicated: AdE1-LMPpoly-expanded autologous EBV-specific T-cell therapy followed by anti-PD-1 nivolumab. The material sequenced was CD8+ T cells from blood, taken at day 266 from a patient whose treatment included autologous EBV-specific T cells and nivolumab. This clonotype originated in a middle-aged man with nasopharyngeal carcinoma. The chain uses TRBV28 and TRBJ1-2; no clear D. CDR3 nucleotides: TGTGCCAGCAGTTTGGGAGGCGGCTACACCTTC. Protein: CASSLGGGYTF.